This TCR beta chain was observed in a study of blood T cell repertoires in COVID-19. The protocol was immunoSEQ multiplex PCR, while the TCRdb copy is restricted to in-frame clones and leaves out a portion. Altogether 200,000 to 250,000 clones are present, about nine tenths being singletons, with the ten largest covering roughly 2.6%. The sequence derives from a woman aged 60-75 years with acute or convalescent COVID-19. Sequences were obtained from peripheral blood.

CDR3 amino acids: CASSRGGQGSYEQYF. In nucleotides, the CDR3 is TGTGCCAGCAGCCGCGGAGGACAGGGTTCCTACGAGCAGTACTTC. The chain uses TRBV9 and TRBJ2-7; 8 nucleotides agree with TRBD1. The CDR3 loop spans 15 amino acids. V lost 4 bases, J lost 1 base, and 7 bases stayed unmatched. CDR1 and CDR2 from the germline V gene are SGDLS and YYNGEE.